This T cell receptor (beta chain) came from a study of blood T cells in healthy people across ages (dated by TCRdb to 2013 to 2016). Regarding the research as a whole: In model experiments, template switching captured roughly one uniquely barcoded TCR beta cDNA molecule for every two T cells. To track age-related changes in TCR beta repertoire diversity, the study relied on deep sequencing normalized with unique cDNA molecular identifiers. The donors were divided into four age groups: young (average about 16 years), middle-aged (about 41), aged (about 60) and long-lived (82). To avoid experimental bias, donors of different ages were distributed randomly across sequencing lanes. The study analyzed two additional independent replicas of 1 million unique cDNA reads from the same blood draw for two donors, one aged 18 to 30 and one aged 80 or older. General study outcomes and caveats: Total diversity estimates from one million sequenced T cells were considered lower bounds and underestimates. Because donor CMV infection status was unknown, age-related changes in expanded clonotypes were potentially confounded. There was a strong correlation between observed TCR beta diversity and the percentage of naive T cells measured by flow cytometry. As age increased, observed TCR beta diversity per million T cells dropped in a roughly linear way, and a significant reduction was already evident by age about 40. Since profiling was done on bulk unsorted PBMCs, naive and antigen-experienced compartments could not be conclusively compared. Compared with the aged group, the long-lived group had more naive CD4+ T cells, fewer expanded clones and increased TCR diversity, a pattern suggesting age selection.

Library preparation used 5' RACE. The listed sequencing device is Illumina HiSeq 2500. A second roughly 6 to 11 cycle PCR used a sample-barcoded 5' primer and a J-beta primer mix. Each TCR beta cDNA molecule received a unique molecular identifier from a template-switch 5' adaptor carrying 12 random nucleotides. Each sample yielded at least 3 million CDR3-containing paired-end reads. All of the RNA was converted into first-strand cDNA using the Mint cDNA synthesis kit, with a TRBC-specific oligonucleotide serving as the primer. After uracil-DNA glycosylase treatment, a first 18-cycle PCR used universal primers M1SS and BC2_uni_R on all cDNA. Per the authors' processing: For normalization, 1 million high-quality reads, each with a distinct molecular identifier, were randomly selected from each sample. Reads sharing molecular identifiers were discarded rather than binned into consensus sequences. MiTCR, run with a Q25 quality threshold and the strictest error-elimination algorithm, handled CDR3 identification, clonotype clustering and error correction. A nonparametric unseen species model with Euler transformation was used to estimate a lower bound on total TCR beta diversity. Starting from the raw public reads, TCRdb applied fastp trimming at Q25, assembled clones with MiXCR and retained in-frame beta chains. Rows are unified per CDR3 protein, each entry keeping the most common DNA and genes. The V and J calls and clone size come from TCRdb's table, not from the authors' own analysis. The sample profile shows about 2 million distinct CDR3 sequences; about 50% of them were found once. The ten biggest clones cover over 2% of the sample.

V trim: 3 bases; J trim: 4 bases; unmatched bases: 10. Inclusive of the bounding cysteine and phenylalanine, the CDR3 is 16 residues long. Only the CDR3 DNA is retained, 48 bases long and in frame from the first base. CDR1 and CDR2 (LGHNA, YNFKEQ) derive from the germline V gene. As to this clonotype: Its antigen has not been determined. No base qualities exist here, and no much larger clone lies one base off it.

Systemically healthy Caucasian individuals from Russia, about 38 in total and aged roughly 6 to 90 years, were included as donors. Ten milliliters of peripheral blood were drawn from each donor into EDTA-treated Vacutainer tubes. PBMCs were isolated by Ficoll-Paque density-gradient centrifugation, with at least 6 million obtained per sample. Total RNA was extracted from PBMCs with Trizol reagent, with at least 6 micrograms obtained per sample. For every donor, flow cytometry on a PBMC aliquot measured the percentage of naive CD45RAhigh/CD27high T cells. This clonotype was obtained from a woman aged 35 to 49 in good health. This chain joins TRBV4-2 to TRBJ2-7; TRBD2 agrees with 9 junctional bases. The sample taken for sequencing was blood. The nucleotide sequence is TGTGCCAGCAGCCAGGCGGGGACTAGCAGCCGATACGAGCAGTACTTC. Its protein product is CASSQAGTSSRYEQYF.